These 10 T cell receptor beta chains share one sample of origin, sequenced in a study of tissue T cells after allogeneic stem cell transplantation. The data were produced by immunoSEQ multiplex PCR, yet TCRdb's version contains in-frame clones alone and is incomplete. The sample carries 48,000 or so clones, approximately 73% recorded once. The sequenced sample was sorted cells pooled from one or two spleens. These receptors were collected from a pool of C57BL/6 mice in good health.

Notes on this clone: Mouse germline and gene names are used. The read is 1 residue too short to cover the CDR3 end, so that end is filled in from the germline J gene. The J gene is TRBJ2-4, the V gene TRBV13-3, with D possibly matching TRBD2 (6 bases). The V and J ends lost 3 bases and 4 bases respectively, with 6 bases between them. In germline, CDR1 is NNHDY, CDR2 SYVADS. This CDR3 has 12 amino acids. The CDR3 sequence is CASSGTENTLYF. The sequenced CDR3 bases are TGTGCCAGCAGTGGGACTGAAAACACCTTGTAC.

This clone was recorded once. Mouse gene names apply. With the read ending 1 residue before the CDR3 end, the germline J gene is used to fill in that end. The chain uses TRBV14 and TRBJ2-5, with D maybe TRBD1 (5 bases). This CDR3 region has 15 residues. The V end lost 3 bases, the J end lost 0 bases, and 11 bases lay between the germline ends. Germline V lookup: CDR1 SGHDT, CDR2 FRDEAV. The CDR3 region is CASSSYGQNQDTQYF. CDR3 DNA, as far as it was read: TGTGCCAGCAGTTCCTACGGACAAAACCAAGACACCCAGTAC.

This clone was counted only a few times. Germline and genes here are mouse. The observed sequence ends 1 residue before the CDR3 terminus, with the missing tail filled in from the germline J gene. This chain joins TRBV13-2 and TRBJ2-7; 9 bases match TRBD2. The CDR3 sequence is 14 residues long. The V segment lost 0 bases and the J segment 5 bases; nucleotides outside the gene matches: 3. CDR1 is NNHNN, CDR2 SYGAGS, per germline (reference sequence). The CDR3 sequence: CASGDANWGDEQYF. The CDR3 DNA, read in part, is TGTGCCAGCGGTGATGCAAACTGGGGGGATGAACAGTAC.

Details on this clone: Here the gene names and germline are mouse. CDR3 DNA, as far as it was read: TGTGCCAGCAGTGGGACACCTAGTCAAAACACCTTGTAC. Residues: CASSGTPSQNTLY. The full CDR3 sequence reads CASSGTPSQNTLYF. The V call is TRBV13-3, the J call TRBJ2-4; D may be TRBD1 (5 bases). Sequencing ends 1 residue short of the CDR3 end; the germline J gene provides the rest. The CDR3 runs to 14 residues. V lost 3 bases and J lost 0, with 8 bases in between. Germline CDR1 and CDR2: NNHDY and SYVADS.

As for this clone: Gene names denote mouse genes. The CDR3 extends 1 residue past the end of the read, so its final part is completed from the germline J gene. This rearrangement joins TRBV15 to TRBJ1-2; D unclear. The CDR3 is 13 residues long. V was clipped by 3 bases and J by 1 base, with 6 bases between them. Germline V lookup: CDR1 SGHND, CDR2 FRSKSL. The CDR3: CASSLGLNSDYTF. CDR3 bases read: TGTGCCAGCAGTTTGGGCCTAAACTCCGACTACACC.

A note on this clone: Gene and germline names: mouse. The sequence runs out 1 residue before the end of the CDR3; the remainder is reconstructed from the germline J gene. The chain uses TRBV1 and TRBJ2-2, with a possible D match to TRBD1 (6 bases). The V end was cut by 1 base, the J end by 3 bases, with 9 bases between. CDR3 length: 15 amino acids. CDR1 is NSQYPW and CDR2 is LRSPGD in the germline V gene (reference sequence). The part of the CDR3 DNA that was read is TGCACCTGCAGTGCAGCCCAGGGGTACACCGGGCAGCTCTAC. This gives the protein CTCSAAQGYTGQLY. The whole CDR3 sequence is CTCSAAQGYTGQLYF.

Concerning this clone itself: Mouse gene names and germline throughout. The read ends 1 residue shy of where the CDR3 ends; the end is completed using the germline J gene. The rearrangement uses TRBV13-2 and TRBJ2-1; D might be TRBD2 (6 bases). CDR1 is NNHNN and CDR2 is SYGAGS in the germline V gene (reference sequence). Trimming cost V 2 bases and J 6 bases, with 6 bases left between them. The CDR3 has 12 residues. CDR3 loop: CASGEGGAEQFF. The CDR3 bases that were read are TGTGCCAGCGGTGAGGGGGGTGCTGAGCAGTTC.

A note on this clone: The gene names here belong to mouse. The read halts 1 residue ahead of the CDR3 end, with the missing end drawn from the germline J gene. The chain couples TRBV12-2 to TRBJ2-1, with 9 bases that match TRBD1. Germline V CDR1 and CDR2: SGHLS, HYDKME. Losses at the gene ends were 2 bases for V and 5 bases for J; bases not matched to a gene: 0. The CDR3 is 13 residues long. CDR3 DNA, as far as it was read: TGTGCCAGCTCTCGGGACAGGGATGCTGAGCAGTTC. Translation: CASSRDRDAEQF. The CDR3 in full is CASSRDRDAEQFF.

Concerning this clone itself: Genes here carry mouse names. The CDR3 end is not reached by the read, which stops 1 residue before it; the germline J gene fills it in. The chain joins TRBV5 to TRBJ2-7; TRBD1 agrees at 7 bases. V was clipped by 2 bases and J by 0 bases; unmatched bases: 4. The V gene's germline CDR1 is LGHNA and CDR2 YNLKQL (reference sequence). CDR3 size: 15 residues. The CDR3 here is CASSQSRDSSYEQYF. The sequenced CDR3 bases are TGTGCCAGCAGCCAAAGCCGGGACAGCTCCTATGAACAGTAC.

On this clone: Germline and genes: mouse. The CDR3 is cut off 1 residue early in the read; its end comes from the germline J gene. The chain combines TRBV29 with TRBJ2-4, with D perhaps matching TRBD1 or TRBD2 (5 bases each). The CDR3 extends over 12 amino acids. The germline V gene has CDR1 MSHET and CDR2 SYDVDS. V shed 5 bases and J shed 4 bases, with 7 bases lying between them. CDR3 sequence reads: CASSRDENTLYF. The part of the CDR3 DNA that was read is TGTGCTAGCAGTCGGGACGAAAACACCTTGTAC.